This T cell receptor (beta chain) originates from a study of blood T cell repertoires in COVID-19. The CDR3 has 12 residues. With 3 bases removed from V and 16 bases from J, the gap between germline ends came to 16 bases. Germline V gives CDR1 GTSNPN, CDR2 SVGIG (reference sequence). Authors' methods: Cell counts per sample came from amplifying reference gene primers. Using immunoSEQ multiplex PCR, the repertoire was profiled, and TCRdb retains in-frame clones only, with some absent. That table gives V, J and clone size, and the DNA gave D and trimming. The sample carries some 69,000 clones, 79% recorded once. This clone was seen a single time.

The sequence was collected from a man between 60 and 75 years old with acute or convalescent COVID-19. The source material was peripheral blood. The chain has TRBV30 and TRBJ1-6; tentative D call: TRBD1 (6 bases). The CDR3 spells CAWRSGQSPLHF. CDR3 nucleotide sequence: TGTGCCTGGAGGTCGGGACAAAGCCCACTCCACTTT. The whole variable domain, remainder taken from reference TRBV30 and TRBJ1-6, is SQTIHQWPATLVQPVGSPLSLECTVEGTSNPNLYWYRQAAGRGLQLLFYSVGIGQISSEVPQNLSASRPQDRQFILSSKKLLLSDSGFYLCAWRSGQSPLHFGNGTRLTVT.